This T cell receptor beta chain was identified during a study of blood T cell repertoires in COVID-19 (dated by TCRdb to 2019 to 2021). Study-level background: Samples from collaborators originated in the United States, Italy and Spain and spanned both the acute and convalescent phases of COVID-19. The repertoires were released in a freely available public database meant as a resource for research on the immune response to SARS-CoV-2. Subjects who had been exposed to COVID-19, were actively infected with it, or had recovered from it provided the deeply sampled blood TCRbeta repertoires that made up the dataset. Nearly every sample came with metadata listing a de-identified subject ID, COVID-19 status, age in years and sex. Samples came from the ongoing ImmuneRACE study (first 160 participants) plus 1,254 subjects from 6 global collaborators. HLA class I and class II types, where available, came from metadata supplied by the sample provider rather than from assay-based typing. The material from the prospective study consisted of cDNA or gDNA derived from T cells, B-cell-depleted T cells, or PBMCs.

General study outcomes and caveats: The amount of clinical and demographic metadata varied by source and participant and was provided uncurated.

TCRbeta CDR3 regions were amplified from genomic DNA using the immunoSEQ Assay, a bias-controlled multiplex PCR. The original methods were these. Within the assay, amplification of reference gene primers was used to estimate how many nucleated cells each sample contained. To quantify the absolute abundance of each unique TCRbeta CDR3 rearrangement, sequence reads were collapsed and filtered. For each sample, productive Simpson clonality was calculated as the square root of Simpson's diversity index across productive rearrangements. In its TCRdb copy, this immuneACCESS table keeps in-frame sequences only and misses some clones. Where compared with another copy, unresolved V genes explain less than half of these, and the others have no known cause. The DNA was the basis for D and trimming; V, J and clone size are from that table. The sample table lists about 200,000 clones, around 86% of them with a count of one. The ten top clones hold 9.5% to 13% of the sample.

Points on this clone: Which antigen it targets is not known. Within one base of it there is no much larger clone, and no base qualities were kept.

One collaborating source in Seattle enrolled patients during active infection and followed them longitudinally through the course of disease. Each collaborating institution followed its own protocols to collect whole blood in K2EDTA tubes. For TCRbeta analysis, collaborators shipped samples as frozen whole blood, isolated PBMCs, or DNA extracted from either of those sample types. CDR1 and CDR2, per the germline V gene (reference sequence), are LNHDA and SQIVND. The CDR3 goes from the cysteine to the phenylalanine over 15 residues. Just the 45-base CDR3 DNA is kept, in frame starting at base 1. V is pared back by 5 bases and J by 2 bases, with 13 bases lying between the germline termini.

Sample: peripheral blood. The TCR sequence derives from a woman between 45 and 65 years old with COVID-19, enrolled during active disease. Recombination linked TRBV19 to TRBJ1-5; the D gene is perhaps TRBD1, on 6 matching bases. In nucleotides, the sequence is TGTGCCAGTAGTGGGACAAGGGGAGGCAATCAGCCCCAGCATTTT. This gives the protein CASSGTRGGNQPQHF.